These T cell receptor beta chains were read from a single sample in a study of radiation and T cells in renal cell carcinoma. Clones were read by immunoSEQ multiplex PCR, and TCRdb kept only the in-frame ones, dropping some. The sample contains about 150,000 clones, about nine tenths of which appear only once. Source: blood, taken from a patient whose treatment included radiotherapy and nephrectomy. These receptors were taken from a woman in her fifties or sixties with renal cell carcinoma. The CDR3 runs from the conserved cysteine through the conserved F or W. Fields, in order: CDR3 protein, CDR3 DNA, J gene, clone size, V gene, D gene. D genes are given only for firm matches. The size entry is marked missing in some rows and otherwise reads once, few, many or a size class.

CDR3aa: CASSFGQGSTEAFF; CDR3nt: TGTGCCAGCAGCTTCGGACAGGGAAGCACTGAAGCTTTCTTT; j_gene: TRBJ1-1; abundance: NA; v_gene: TRBV7-2; d_gene: TRBD1
CDR3aa: CASSLGTYYGYTF; CDR3nt: TGTGCCAGCAGTTTAGGGACATACTATGGCTACACCTTC; j_gene: TRBJ1-2; abundance: NA; v_gene: TRBV27; d_gene: NA
CDR3aa: CSAHDTGNYGYTF; CDR3nt: TGCAGCGCTCATGATACAGGGAACTATGGCTACACCTTC; j_gene: TRBJ1-2; abundance: once; v_gene: TRBV29-1; d_gene: NA
CDR3aa: CASSHRESNQPQHF; CDR3nt: TGTGCCAGCAGTCACAGGGAAAGCAATCAGCCCCAGCATTTT; j_gene: TRBJ1-5; abundance: NA; v_gene: TRBV6-1; d_gene: NA
CDR3aa: CASSSASGGYNEQFF; CDR3nt: TGTGCCAGTAGTTCGGCTAGCGGGGGTTACAATGAGCAGTTCTTC; j_gene: TRBJ2-1; abundance: NA; v_gene: TRBV19; d_gene: TRBD2
CDR3aa: CASSFPGIQETQYF; CDR3nt: TGTGCCAGCAGCTTCCCTGGGATACAAGAGACCCAGTACTTC; j_gene: TRBJ2-5; abundance: once; v_gene: TRBV5-6; d_gene: NA
CDR3aa: CAISDTRAEQYF; CDR3nt: TGTGCCATCAGCGACACCAGGGCCGAGCAGTACTTC; j_gene: TRBJ2-7; abundance: NA; v_gene: TRBV10-3; d_gene: NA
CDR3aa: CASSPGRVETQYF; CDR3nt: TGTGCCAGCAGCCCAGGAAGGGTGGAGACCCAGTACTTC; j_gene: TRBJ2-5; abundance: NA; v_gene: TRBV7-9; d_gene: NA
CDR3aa: CASSQQGRVGEKLFF; CDR3nt: TGCGCCAGCAGCCAGCAGGGGCGTGTTGGGGAAAAACTGTTTTTT; j_gene: TRBJ1-4; abundance: NA; v_gene: TRBV4-1; d_gene: NA
CDR3aa: CASRYKPGVEAFF; CDR3nt: TGTGCCAGCAGATATAAACCGGGTGTTGAAGCTTTCTTT; j_gene: TRBJ1-1; abundance: NA; v_gene: TRBV2; d_gene: NA
CDR3aa: CSVSDNQETQYF; CDR3nt: TGCAGCGTTTCGGACAACCAAGAGACCCAGTACTTC; j_gene: TRBJ2-5; abundance: NA; v_gene: TRBV29-1; d_gene: NA
CDR3aa: CASSLEWPGYGYTF; CDR3nt: TGCGCCAGCAGCTTGGAATGGCCAGGCTATGGCTACACCTTC; j_gene: TRBJ1-2; abundance: NA; v_gene: TRBV5-1; d_gene: NA
CDR3aa: CASSLTELGVDGYTF; CDR3nt: TGTGCCAGCAGCCTCACAGAACTCGGCGTCGATGGCTACACCTTC; j_gene: TRBJ1-2; abundance: NA; v_gene: TRBV4-2; d_gene: NA
CDR3aa: CASSEAGETQYF; CDR3nt: TGTGCCAGCAGTGAAGCCGGGGAGACCCAGTACTTC; j_gene: TRBJ2-5; abundance: NA; v_gene: TRBV2; d_gene: NA
CDR3aa: CASSPAGNSYEQYF; CDR3nt: TGCGCCAGCTCCCCAGCGGGCAACTCCTACGAGCAGTACTTC; j_gene: TRBJ2-7; abundance: NA; v_gene: TRBV5-1; d_gene: NA
CDR3aa: CASSLDPLAARETQYF; CDR3nt: TGTGCCAGCAGCTTGGATCCACTAGCGGCGAGAGAGACCCAGTACTTC; j_gene: TRBJ2-5; abundance: NA; v_gene: TRBV7-2; d_gene: TRBD2
CDR3aa: CASSSGLAGGPNTGELFF; CDR3nt: TGTGCCAGCAGCTCGGGACTAGCGGGGGGGCCTAACACCGGGGAGCTGTTTTTT; j_gene: TRBJ2-2; abundance: NA; v_gene: TRBV5-4; d_gene: TRBD2
CDR3aa: CASNIGVAGANVLTF; CDR3nt: TGTGCCAGTAACATAGGGGTAGCTGGGGCCAACGTCCTGACTTTC; j_gene: TRBJ2-6; abundance: NA; v_gene: TRBV19; d_gene: NA
CDR3aa: CASSLSGTSGVETQYF; CDR3nt: TGCGCCAGCAGCCTTTCTGGGACTAGCGGGGTGGAGACCCAGTACTTC; j_gene: TRBJ2-5; abundance: NA; v_gene: TRBV5-1; d_gene: TRBD2
CDR3aa: CASSPELRETQYF; CDR3nt: TGCGCCAGCAGCCCGGAACTGCGGGAGACCCAGTACTTC; j_gene: TRBJ2-5; abundance: NA; v_gene: TRBV5-1; d_gene: NA
CDR3aa: CSVAVGNSNQPQHF; CDR3nt: TGCAGCGTCGCGGTAGGGAATAGCAATCAGCCCCAGCATTTT; j_gene: TRBJ1-5; abundance: NA; v_gene: TRBV29-1; d_gene: NA
CDR3aa: CASSLAGGTRSGANVLTF; CDR3nt: TGTGCCAGCAGCTTAGCGGGCGGGACAAGGTCTGGGGCCAACGTCCTGACTTTC; j_gene: TRBJ2-6; abundance: NA; v_gene: TRBV7-9; d_gene: NA
CDR3aa: CASSISGVQGTQYF; CDR3nt: TGTGCCAGTAGTATCAGTGGGGTGCAAGGGACCCAGTACTTC; j_gene: TRBJ2-5; abundance: NA; v_gene: TRBV19; d_gene: NA
CDR3aa: CASSELLAGVETQYF; CDR3nt: TGCGCCAGCAGTGAGTTACTAGCGGGGGTAGAGACCCAGTACTTC; j_gene: TRBJ2-5; abundance: NA; v_gene: TRBV10-1; d_gene: TRBD2